The sequence of this T cell receptor beta chain was determined in a study of blood T cell repertoires in COVID-19. In the study overall: Italy, Spain and the United States were the sources of the convalescent and acute COVID-19 samples. From T cells, B-cell-depleted T cells, or PBMCs came the material, which was cDNA or gDNA.

The CDR3 spans 15 residues. In germline, CDR1 is MNHEY, CDR2 SVGAGI. V was pared by 6 bases and J by 5 bases, with 17 bases between. As handled by the study authors: Estimates of nucleated cell counts were drawn from the amplification of reference gene primers. Method: immunoSEQ multiplex PCR; TCRdb's copy keeps in-frame clones and lacks some. The V and J calls and clone size were taken over from that table, and D and trimming were inferred from the DNA. The sample lists about 200,000 clones, 80% to 90% seen once, with 13% in the top ten. This sequence originates from a human donor in a cohort sampled during active COVID-19. This sequence joins TRBV6-5 and TRBJ2-1; no clear D. The specimen was peripheral blood. The CDR3 loop is CASRIGPRINNEQFF. The CDR3 bases are TGTGCCAGCAGAATTGGGCCAAGGATCAACAATGAGCAGTTCTTC.